The 28 T cell receptor beta chains listed next were all sequenced from one sample in a study of early T cells in non-severe SARS-CoV-2 infection. Via MiXCR, TCRdb re-called the 5' RACE reads, giving one row per CDR3 protein. The sample holds roughly 56,000 distinct CDR3 sequences, roughly 13% seen once. The sample was whole blood. The source is an adult who was a healthcare worker with PCR-confirmed SARS-CoV-2 infection or an uninfected control (not recorded which).

This clonotype was found a few times. The chain has TRBV29-1 and TRBJ2-7; 7 bases match TRBD1. With 7 bases clipped from V and 5 bases from J, the junction kept 5 bases outside the gene matches. The CDR3 extends over 11 amino acids. Germline CDR1 reads SQVTM; CDR2 reads ANQGSEA. The CDR3 bases are TGCAGCGCCGGACAGGATAACGAGCAGTACTTC. It translates to CSAGQDNEQYF.

This clonotype was found many times. This chain uses TRBV24-1 with TRBJ2-1, with 10 bases fitting TRBD2. Germline-derived CDR1 and CDR2 are KGHDR and SFDVKD. V lost 4 bases, J lost 7 bases, and 9 bases stayed unmatched. This CDR3 contains 16 residues. The CDR3 nucleotides are TGTGCCACCAGTGACCCCTCCGGGACTAGCGTTAATGAGCAGTTCTTC. This gives the protein CATSDPSGTSVNEQFF.

This clonotype has a count of ten or more. The genes are TRBV30 and TRBJ1-2; no clear D. There are 11 residues in the CDR3. Trimming removed 3 bases at V and 4 bases at J, with 6 bases between. The germline V gene has CDR1 GTSNPN and CDR2 SVGIG (reference sequence). The CDR3 protein is CAWRPVYGYTF. CDR3 DNA sequence: TGTGCCTGGAGGCCAGTCTATGGCTACACCTTC.

This clonotype was detected once. The V gene is TRBV5-6, the J gene TRBJ1-5; no definite D call. Germline V gene data show CDR1 as SGHDT and CDR2 as YYEEEE. Trimming pared 5 bases from V and 4 bases from J, leaving 13 bases between. This CDR3 is built from 14 residues. CDR3 loop: CASSFGPANQPQHF. The CDR3, as DNA: TGTGCCAGCAGTTTCGGGCCGGCGAATCAGCCCCAGCATTTT.

At least ten counts were recorded for this clonotype. The rearrangement links TRBV27 to TRBJ2-3, with 9 positions matching TRBD2. CDR3 size: 14 residues. In germline, CDR1 is MNHEY, CDR2 SMNVEV (reference sequence). V was clipped by 7 bases and J by 1 base; unmatched bases: 3. CDR3 in DNA: TGTGCCAGCACCTTAGCGGGAGGCACAGATACGCAGTATTTT. Its protein product is CASTLAGGTDTQYF.

This clonotype was detected a few times. The chain uses TRBV18 and TRBJ2-6; no clear D. Germline V CDR1 and CDR2: KGHSH, LQKENI. This CDR3 comprises 14 residues. The ends were cut back, 6 bases at V and 4 bases at J, with 10 bases in the middle. CDR3: CASSPNAGANVLTF. CDR3 coding DNA: TGTGCCAGCTCCCCGAACGCGGGGGCCAACGTCCTGACTTTC.

In this sample, this clonotype turned up many times. The chain links TRBV19 to TRBJ2-1; 11 nucleotides align to TRBD2. Trimming removed 8 bases from V and 4 bases from J; junction bases left unmatched: 7. This CDR3 comprises 15 residues. From germline, CDR1 is LNHDA and CDR2 SQIVND (reference sequence). For the CDR3, the DNA is TGTGCCAGTGCGACTAGCGGGAATGTTTACAATGAGCAGTTCTTC. This encodes CASATSGNVYNEQFF.

This chain uses TRBV27 with TRBJ1-1; maybe TRBD1 (5 bases). The germline V gene has CDR1 MNHEY and CDR2 SMNVEV (reference sequence). V was clipped by 3 bases and J by 1 base, with 18 bases between them. The CDR3 is 17 amino acids. CDR3 in DNA: TGTGCCAGCAGTTTGGGGGATCACTCTCAGGGGAACACTGAAGCTTTCTTT. Translated, it gives CASSLGDHSQGNTEAFF.

A word on this clonotype: At one end, the junction sequence differs from germline, possibly due to a read error. V is TRBV6-5 and J is TRBJ1-6; D may be TRBD1 (6 bases). Germline V gene data show CDR1 as MNHEY and CDR2 as SVGAGI. This CDR3 is 17 amino acids long. The CDR3, as DNA: TGTGCCAGCAGTTGGGACATACGGAGGTCCTATAATTCACCCCTCCATTTT. Translation gives CASSWDIRRSYNSPLHF.

This clonotype was recorded at least ten times. The rearrangement uses TRBV6-1 and TRBJ1-1; perhaps TRBD1 as D (6 bases). The CDR3 runs 14 residues. V was shortened by 4 bases and J by 1 base, with 10 bases between the two germline ends. The germline CDR1 and CDR2 sequences are MNHNS and SASEGT. The CDR3, as DNA: TGTGCCAGCAGTGTAGGGACACCGAACACTGAAGCTTTCTTT. Its protein is CASSVGTPNTEAFF.

This clonotype was picked up many times. This chain links TRBV5-6 with TRBJ2-2, with 7 bases lining up with TRBD2. Germline lookup yields CDR1 SGHDT and CDR2 YYEEEE. The CDR3 extends over 18 amino acids. V shed 0 bases, J shed 4 bases, and the junction held 12 bases outside the gene matches. The DNA for the CDR3 is TGTGCCAGCAGCTTGGGAAGGGGACGGACTAGTATCACCGGGGAGCTGTTTTTT. Its protein is CASSLGRGRTSITGELFF.

This clonotype has at least ten counts. The chain uses TRBV7-9 and TRBJ2-3; maybe TRBD2 (6 bases). The CDR3 has 16 residues. CDR1 is SEHNR, CDR2 FQNEAQ, per germline (reference sequence). Trimming removed 5 bases from V and 1 base from J, with 16 bases in between. The CDR3 reads CASSVGLLSGTDTQYF. CDR3 nucleotide sequence: TGTGCCAGCAGCGTGGGACTCCTTTCGGGCACAGATACGCAGTATTTT.

This chain connects TRBV2 to TRBJ1-1, with D perhaps matching TRBD1 (6 bases). V was shortened by 7 bases and J by 6 bases, with 15 bases between the two germline ends. This CDR3 has 13 residues. The germline V gene has CDR1 SNHLY and CDR2 FYNNEI. The CDR3 DNA reads as TGTGCCAGCAAGACGGAACAGGGCGCTGAAGCTTTCTTT. It encodes CASKTEQGAEAFF.

The sample holds many counts of this clonotype. The chain recombines TRBV20-1 with TRBJ2-1, with TRBD2 identical over 10 bases. This CDR3 is built from 16 residues. The germline V gene has CDR1 DFQATT and CDR2 SNEGSKA (reference sequence). V lost 3 bases to trimming and J lost 7 bases; unmatched junction nucleotides: 12. The CDR3 nucleotides read TGCAGTGCTAGTCAACCGGGACTAGCGTCTAAAAATGAGCAGTTCTTC. Translated: CSASQPGLASKNEQFF.

At least ten counts were recorded for this clonotype. V usage is TRBV20-1 and J usage is TRBJ1-1; D uncertain. Trimming took 6 bases from V and 0 from J, leaving 8 bases between them. The CDR3 has 12 amino acids. CDR1 and CDR2 from the germline V gene are DFQATT and SNEGSKA (reference sequence). Written as DNA, the CDR3 is TGCAGTGCCCGCGACATGAACACTGAAGCTTTCTTT. Encoded protein: CSARDMNTEAFF.

This clonotype has just a few counts. The J gene is TRBJ1-6, the V gene TRBV5-6; D unresolved. The germline CDR1 and CDR2 sequences are SGHDT and YYEEEE. The CDR3 contains 18 residues. Trimming left V 4 bases short and J 2 bases short, with 19 bases between. In DNA, the CDR3 is TGTGCCAGCAGCGTCCGGGAGGGCTCAGGCGCCTATAATTCACCCCTCCACTTT. It encodes CASSVREGSGAYNSPLHF. The variable domain in full, completed from reference TRBV5-6 and TRBJ1-6, reads DAGVTQSPTHLIKTRGQQVTLRCSPKSGHDTVSWYQQALGQGPQFIFQYYEEEERQRGNFPDRFSGHQFPNYSSELNVNALLLGDSALYLCASSVREGSGAYNSPLHFGNGTRLTVT.

The chain has TRBV12-3 or TRBV12-4 and TRBJ1-1, with D possibly matching TRBD1 (5 bases). CDR3 length equals 14 residues. Trimming left V 4 bases short and J 1 base short, with 10 bases between. This CDR3 is CASSSGTANTEAFF. The CDR3 DNA is TGTGCCAGCAGTTCCGGGACTGCGAACACTGAAGCTTTCTTT.

The V call is TRBV20-1, the J call TRBJ1-2; D not certain. Deletions cut 6 bases from V and 8 bases from J, with 19 bases between. The length of the CDR3 is 13 residues. Germline V gives CDR1 DFQATT, CDR2 SNEGSKA (reference sequence). CDR3 in amino acids: CSAAGRQWEGYTF. Here the CDR3 DNA reads TGCAGTGCGGCCGGGAGGCAGTGGGAAGGCTACACCTTC.

This clonotype was recorded many times. V is TRBV12-3 or TRBV12-4 and J is TRBJ1-5; D is ambiguous. The V end was cut by 3 bases, the J end by 1 base, with 10 bases between. This CDR3 region has 15 residues. CDR3 bases: TGTGCCAGCAGTTTTCGTGGGCAGAGCAATCAGCCCCAGCATTTT. Encoded protein: CASSFRGQSNQPQHF.

This clonotype appeared many times. The chain links TRBV9 to TRBJ1-2, with D perhaps TRBD1 (5 bases). The germline V gene encodes CDR1 SGDLS and CDR2 YYNGEE. V was clipped by 0 bases and J by 7 bases, with 19 bases between them. The CDR3 covers 16 residues. CDR3 sequence (DNA): TGTGCCAGCAGCGTAGTTCCAGGGAAGGGGCTGACTGGCTACACCTTC. Encoded protein: CASSVVPGKGLTGYTF.

This clonotype was seen a handful of times. The chain recombines TRBV4-1 with TRBJ1-2, with a weak D call TRBD1 (5 bases). This CDR3 has 17 residues. With 4 bases removed from V and 5 bases from J, the gap between germline ends came to 23 bases. From germline, CDR1 is MGHRA and CDR2 YSYEKL. The CDR3 loop is CASSLLSGTSGYYGYTF. DNA of the CDR3: TGCGCCAGCAGCCTCCTTTCCGGGACGTCGGGGTATTATGGCTACACCTTC.

The chain couples TRBV10-3 to TRBJ2-7; unclear D gene. This CDR3 has 15 amino acids. Trimming stripped 2 bases from V and 1 base from J, with 12 bases between. The V gene's germline CDR1 is ENHRY and CDR2 SYGVKD. CDR3 region: CAISELGPPSYEQYF. CDR3 coding DNA: TGTGCCATCAGTGAGCTAGGGCCCCCATCCTACGAGCAGTACTTC.

In this sample, this clonotype turned up many times. The chain is built from TRBV25-1 and TRBJ1-5; D is unclear. This CDR3 is 12 amino acids long. Germline V gives CDR1 MGHDK, CDR2 SYGVNS. V was shortened by 2 bases and J by 4 bases, with 3 bases between the two germline ends. The chain's CDR3 is CASSEGNQPQHF. CDR3 in DNA: TGTGCCAGCAGTGAAGGGAATCAGCCCCAGCATTTT.

This chain uses TRBV5-5 with TRBJ1-2; D perhaps matches TRBD1 (5 bases). The V end lost 4 bases, the J end lost 5 bases, and 12 bases lay between the germline ends. The CDR3 covers 13 residues. The germline V gene encodes CDR1 SGHKS and CDR2 YYEKEE (reference sequence). The CDR3 DNA reads as TGTGCCAGCAGCGAGACAGTAACTTATGGCTACACCTTC. It translates to CASSETVTYGYTF.

The J gene is TRBJ2-1, the V gene TRBV20-1; the D is unclear. Looked up from germline, CDR1 is DFQATT and CDR2 is SNEGSKA (reference sequence). CDR3 length equals 11 residues. DNA of the CDR3: TGCACCTTTGGCTCCTACAATGAGCAGTTCTTC. Amino acid sequence: CTFGSYNEQFF.

This clonotype has a handful of counts. The chain joins TRBV11-3 to TRBJ2-2; D is possibly TRBD1 (6 bases). The V and J ends lost 3 bases and 1 base respectively, with 9 bases between them. There are 15 residues in the CDR3. Germline CDR1 reads SGHNT; CDR2 reads YENEEA. DNA for the CDR3: TGTGCCAGCAGCTTGCAGGGGATGAACACCGGGGAGCTGTTTTTT. Translated: CASSLQGMNTGELFF.

This clonotype was picked up many times. The chain recombines TRBV6-5 with TRBJ2-2; D possibly matches TRBD1 or TRBD2 (5 bases each). Germline V gives CDR1 MNHEY, CDR2 SVGAGI. The V and J ends lost 4 bases and 6 bases respectively, with 21 bases between them. CDR3 length equals 17 residues. The CDR3 DNA is TGTGCCAGCAGTTTTCGCCGGGGCGCAGGGCTTGCCGGGGAGCTGTTTTTT. Translation: CASSFRRGAGLAGELFF.

In its sample, this clonotype was seen a few times. CDR3 coding DNA: TGTGCCAGTAGTCACGTAGCGTCCTCCTACGAGCAGTACTTC. It yields the protein CASSHVASSYEQYF. The V and J genes are TRBV19 and TRBJ2-7, with D possibly being TRBD2 (5 bases). Per germline, CDR1 LNHDA and CDR2 SQIVND (reference sequence). The CDR3 covers 14 residues. V was cut by 5 bases and J by 0 bases, with 11 bases left in between. The full variable domain, completed using reference TRBV19 and TRBJ2-7, is DGGITQSPKYLFRKEGQNVTLSCEQNLNHDAMYWYRQDPGQGLRLIYYSQIVNDFQKGDIAEGYSVSREKKESFPLTVTSAQKNPTAFYLCASSHVASSYEQYFGPGTRLTVT.